This is a list of T cell receptor beta chains from one sample in a study of cytomegalovirus exposure and HLA in healthy donors. Sequencing was performed with immunoSEQ multiplex PCR; in TCRdb, only in-frame clones are kept and a portion is missing. Among 150,000 to 200,000 clones, around nine tenths were seen once, and the ten largest hold less than 3.5%. Sequencing was carried out using PBMCs. The receptors were sampled from a man aged 18-30 years in good health and CMV-seropositive. The CDR3 runs from the conserved cysteine through the conserved F or W. A D gene is named only where the DNA matches it firmly. Rows may omit the clone size; those that give it use once, few, many or a size class.

len	abundance	j_gene	v_gene	d_gene	CDR3aa	CDR3nt
13	once	TRBJ2-5	TRBV11-3	-	CASSLGSEETQYF	TGTGCCAGCAGCTTAGGGTCAGAAGAGACCCAGTACTTC
15	-	TRBJ2-6	TRBV6-1	-	CASNDHHAGANVLTF	TGTGCCAGCAACGATCACCACGCGGGGGCCAACGTCCTGACTTTC
14	-	TRBJ2-5	TRBV6-6	TRBD2	CASSGTSGGETQYF	TGTGCCAGCAGCGGGACTAGCGGGGGGGAGACCCAGTACTTC
15	-	TRBJ2-7	TRBV9	TRBD1	CASSVEGQGSYEQYF	TGTGCCAGCAGCGTAGAAGGACAGGGATCCTACGAGCAGTACTTC
14	-	TRBJ2-5	TRBV2	-	CASGLPLRSETQYF	TGTGCCAGCGGTCTACCACTCCGGTCAGAGACCCAGTACTTC
16	-	TRBJ1-5	TRBV6-6	-	CASSYGTGLNKGPQHF	TGTGCCAGCAGTTACGGGACGGGACTCAATAAAGGGCCCCAGCATTTT
13	few	TRBJ1-2	TRBV7-6	-	CASSEQGTDGYTF	TGTGCCAGCAGCGAACAGGGAACGGATGGCTACACCTTC
18	-	TRBJ2-6	TRBV19	TRBD1	CASSKRQGILSGANVLTF	TGTGCCAGTAGTAAGCGACAGGGGATACTCTCTGGGGCCAACGTCCTGACTTTC
14	once	TRBJ1-5	TRBV5-8	-	CASSSRQYNQPQHF	TGTGCCAGCAGCTCGCGACAGTACAATCAGCCCCAGCATTTT
15	few	TRBJ2-1	TRBV5-4	-	CASSLGVVIRDEQFF	TGTGCCAGCAGCTTGGGGGTAGTAATCAGGGATGAGCAGTTCTTC
15	-	TRBJ2-7	TRBV5-6	TRBD1	CASSRQGDYLYEQYF	TGTGCCAGCAGCCGACAGGGTGACTATTTATACGAGCAGTACTTC
15	-	TRBJ1-6	TRBV18	TRBD1	CASSPIQGANSPLHF	TGTGCCAGCTCACCAATTCAGGGGGCTAATTCACCCCTCCACTTT
13	-	TRBJ1-1	TRBV7-3	-	CASSSGTSSEAFF	TGTGCCAGCAGCTCCGGGACTTCTTCTGAAGCTTTCTTT
14	-	TRBJ1-5	TRBV28	-	CASSLVGEGQPQHF	TGTGCCAGCAGTTTGGTCGGGGAAGGTCAGCCCCAGCATTTT
12	once	TRBJ2-7	TRBV6-5	TRBD2	CASSGTTYEQYF	TGTGCCAGCAGTGGGACTACCTACGAGCAGTACTTC
15	-	TRBJ2-2	TRBV19	-	CASTYDGGAGGELFF	TGTGCCAGTACCTATGATGGGGGCGCAGGCGGGGAGCTGTTTTTT
14	-	TRBJ2-1	TRBV29-1	TRBD1	CSVVGTGPYNEQFF	TGCAGCGTTGTCGGGACAGGACCCTACAATGAGCAGTTCTTC
12	-	TRBJ2-1	TRBV7-3	TRBD2	CASSLMAGAQFF	TGTGCCAGCAGCTTAATGGCGGGAGCCCAGTTCTTC
10	-	TRBJ2-3	TRBV6-5	-	CATRGDTQYF	TGTGCCACCCGGGGAGATACGCAGTATTTT
14	-	TRBJ1-2	TRBV5-1	-	CASSLVSGNYGYTF	TGCGCCAGCAGCTTGGTGTCAGGGAACTATGGCTACACCTTC
14	once	TRBJ2-7	TRBV30	TRBD1	CAWRDRGGSYEQYF	TGTGCCTGGAGAGACAGGGGGGGCTCCTACGAGCAGTACTTC
12	-	TRBJ2-3	TRBV5-1	-	CASSLGLDTQYF	TGCGCCAGCAGCTTGGGTCTAGATACGCAGTATTTT
13	-	TRBJ1-1	TRBV11-3	-	CASSFTGNTEAFF	TGTGCCAGCAGCTTCACAGGGAACACTGAAGCTTTCTTT
15	-	TRBJ2-3	TRBV11-2	TRBD2	CASSSIAGPTDTQYF	TGTGCCAGCAGCTCCATAGCGGGTCCCACAGATACGCAGTATTTT
15	-	TRBJ2-7	TRBV5-1	-	CASSLRAGSSYEQYF	TGCGCCAGCAGTCTGCGGGCGGGAAGCTCCTACGAGCAGTACTTC
15	-	TRBJ1-2	TRBV10-3	-	CAISEREDSPSGYTF	TGTGCCATCAGTGAGAGGGAAGACAGTCCCTCCGGCTACACCTTC
15	-	TRBJ1-2	TRBV14	-	CASSLGAGVGYGYTF	TGTGCCAGCAGCCTCGGGGCAGGGGTGGGCTATGGCTACACCTTC
16	-	TRBJ2-1	TRBV7-9	TRBD2	CASSLTALADYNEQFF	TGTGCCAGCAGCTTAACCGCTCTAGCGGACTACAATGAGCAGTTCTTC
16	-	TRBJ2-7	TRBV14	TRBD2	CASSPPASGSSYEQYF	TGTGCCAGCAGCCCCCCGGCTAGCGGGAGCTCCTACGAGCAGTACTTC
17	few	TRBJ2-2	TRBV28	TRBD2	CATVKSTSGSGAGELFF	TGTGCCACCGTCAAGTCGACTAGCGGGAGTGGGGCCGGGGAGCTGTTTTTT
14	-	TRBJ1-1	TRBV21-1	-	CASTRKEVGTEAFF	TGTGCCAGCACTAGGAAGGAAGTGGGCACTGAAGCTTTCTTT
15	many	TRBJ2-5	TRBV4-3	-	CASSQGSGPQETQYF	TGCGCCAGCAGCCAAGGGTCAGGGCCTCAAGAGACCCAGTACTTC
17	-	TRBJ1-2	TRBV9	-	CASSVGPIYPGEYGYTF	TGTGCCAGCAGCGTAGGACCCATATACCCGGGGGAATATGGCTACACCTTC
16	-	TRBJ1-2	TRBV14	-	CASSQVDSRQVQGYTF	TGTGCCAGCAGCCAGGTTGATAGTCGACAGGTCCAAGGCTACACCTTC
16	-	TRBJ1-2	TRBV5-8	TRBD1	CASSLAGTGYNYGYTF	TGTGCCAGCAGCTTGGCCGGGACAGGGTATAACTATGGCTACACCTTC
14	-	TRBJ2-7	TRBV12-5	TRBD1	CASRGRGRDYEQYF	TGTGCTAGCAGGGGGCGCGGCCGCGACTACGAGCAGTACTTC